This T cell receptor (beta chain) emerged from a study of T cells in Graves' hyperthyroidism and ophthalmopathy. Study-wide findings and caveats: With a median lead of around 5.9 months before onset, the model predicted ophthalmopathy. Researchers found most expanded thyroid clonotypes above 0.001 in blood as well.

CDR3 length: 17 residues. V lost 3 bases, J lost 1 base, and 6 bases stayed unmatched. From germline, CDR1 is MDHEN and CDR2 SYDVKM. From RNA transcripts, TCR beta CDR3 regions were amplified. The HTBI primer set was used in a first-round RT-PCR of the TCR CDR3. Via MiXCR, TCRdb re-called the multiplex PCR reads, giving one row per CDR3 protein. The sample shows 500,000 to 650,000 distinct CDR3 sequences, about 15% of them seen only once. This clonotype was observed many times. The antigen remains undetermined. Sequenced: blood. This chain links TRBV28 with TRBJ2-3, with 11 bases matching TRBD2. The clonotype originates from a woman aged 45-65 years with Graves' ophthalmopathy. The CDR3 nucleotides read TGTGCCAGCAGTTTCCTAGCGGGAGGAAGTGGCACAGATACGCAGTATTTT. It codes for CASSFLAGGSGTDTQYF.